Listed below are T cell receptor beta chains from one sample, sequenced in a study of T-cell memory formation after mild COVID-19. Each CDR3 protein gets one entry after TCRdb re-called the 5' RACE reads with MiXCR. The table includes about 440,000 distinct CDR3 sequences, around 20% detected once. Sequencing input: PBMCs or a T cell subset sorted from them (not recorded which). All receptors come from an adult woman who had mild COVID-19 (a few samples of this study predate the infection). Cell type and time point are not known. The CDR3 runs from the conserved cysteine through the conserved F or W. Fields, in order: V gene, D gene, J gene, clone size, CDR3 DNA, CDR3 protein. The D gene is left open where the match is weak. Clone size is given for some rows only: seen once, a few or many times, or a class if the clone is expanded.

TRBV20-1	-	TRBJ1-1	few	TGCAGTGCTAGAGTTCTGCCAGATCCCGCCGCTTTCTTT	CSARVLPDPAAFF
TRBV3-1	-	TRBJ1-5	-	TGTGCCAGCAGCCAAGACGGAGTCCCCAATCAGCCCCAGCATTTT	CASSQDGVPNQPQHF
TRBV12-3/TRBV12-4	-	TRBJ2-3	many	TGTGCCAGCAGTTTAAGGTCACTCGGGGTCTCCACCACAGATACGCAGTATTTT	CASSLRSLGVSTTDTQYF
TRBV5-1	TRBD1	TRBJ2-7	few	TGCGCCAGCAGCTCCAGACAGGGGGTCGGAGAGCAGTACTTC	CASSSRQGVGEQYF
TRBV15	-	TRBJ2-1	few	TGTGCCACCAGCTACCAACCCAGGGGCTCCTACAATGAGCAGTTCTTC	CATSYQPRGSYNEQFF
TRBV4-3	TRBD2	TRBJ2-7	-	TGCGCCAGCAGCCCACTGGGGGGGTTCGACGAGCAGTACTTC	CASSPLGGFDEQYF
TRBV10-3	-	TRBJ1-1	-	TGTGCCATCAGTGAGTCGAAAGCGAACACTGAAGCTTTCTTT	CAISESKANTEAFF
TRBV5-6	-	TRBJ2-7	few	TGTGCCAGCAGCTTTACAGGGGGGGACGAGCAGTACTTC	CASSFTGGDEQYF
TRBV29-1	-	TRBJ1-2	-	TGCAGCGTCCGGGGGGTGGAGTATGGCTACACCTTC	CSVRGVEYGYTF
TRBV24-1	TRBD2	TRBJ2-5	few	TGTGCCACCAGTCCCGGGACTAGAATGGTAGAGACCCAGTACTTC	CATSPGTRMVETQYF
TRBV6-5	TRBD1	TRBJ2-7	few	TGTGCCAGCAGATCCGATACAGGGGCCCCCTTCGAGCAGTACTTC	CASRSDTGAPFEQYF
TRBV5-1	-	TRBJ2-2	-	TGCGCCAGCAGGGTGGACGGCTATAACACCGGGGAGCTGTTTTTT	CASRVDGYNTGELFF
TRBV11-3	-	TRBJ2-2	many	TGTGCCAGCAGCTTACGAGACACCGGGGAGCTGTTTTTT	CASSLRDTGELFF
TRBV9	TRBD2	TRBJ2-1	-	TGTGCCAGCAGCGTAGGGCTAGCGGGGGGTCGTGAGCAGTTCTTC	CASSVGLAGGREQFF
TRBV20-1	-	TRBJ2-1	-	TGCAGTGCTAGACCCCCCCACTACAATGAGCAGTTCTTC	CSARPPHYNEQFF
TRBV5-1	TRBD1	TRBJ1-1	few	TGCGCCAGCGGACAGGGGATAGGCACTGAAGCTTTCTTT	CASGQGIGTEAFF
TRBV2	-	TRBJ2-3	once	TGTGCCAGCAGTGAAGCGCTTCGATTGGGTACGCAGTATTTT	CASSEALRLGTQYF
TRBV20-1	TRBD2	TRBJ2-5	-	TGCAGTGCCCCAATAGCGGGGGGTTATGGGGGGACCCAGTACTTC	CSAPIAGGYGGTQYF
TRBV5-1	-	TRBJ2-1	-	TGCGCCAGCAGCTCCGTCAGTTACAATGAGCAGTTCTTC	CASSSVSYNEQFF
TRBV5-1	-	TRBJ2-5	few	TGCGCCAGCAGCTCGAACAGGAGGGGGCTAGTATTGGAAGAGACCCAGTACTTC	CASSSNRRGLVLEETQYF
TRBV20-1	TRBD2	TRBJ2-3	few	TGCAGTGCTCGGACTAGCGGGAGGGCCACAGATACGCAGTATTTT	CSARTSGRATDTQYF
TRBV20-1	-	TRBJ1-3	-	TGCAGTGCTAGAGAACGGCGTTCGTACACCATATATTTT	CSARERRSYTIYF
TRBV24-1	-	TRBJ1-2	few	TGTGCCACCAGTCGCCCGGGGAACTATGGCTACACCTTC	CATSRPGNYGYTF
TRBV6-2/TRBV6-3	TRBD2	TRBJ2-7	-	TGTGCCAGCAGTTACCACCCCGAGGGGCTAGCGGGACGCGAGCAGTACTTC	CASSYHPEGLAGREQYF
TRBV5-1	TRBD1	TRBJ2-7	-	TGCGCCAGCAGCTCGGGACAGGGAATTGGAGGATACGAGCAGTACTTC	CASSSGQGIGGYEQYF
TRBV6-5	TRBD1	TRBJ1-1	-	TGTGCCAGCAGTTACGTTGGCACAGGGGTAGTTTCGACTGAAGCTTTCTTT	CASSYVGTGVVSTEAFF
TRBV12-3/TRBV12-4	-	TRBJ1-3	few	TGTGCCAGCAGTTTAATGTCAGGGGTTCGGTGGGGAAACACCATATATTTT	CASSLMSGVRWGNTIYF
TRBV12-3/TRBV12-4	-	TRBJ2-1	many	TGTGCCAGCAGGAAGATAGGTGAGCAGTTCTTC	CASRKIGEQFF
TRBV5-5	-	TRBJ1-5	-	TGTGCCAGCAGCTTGGATTCCAGGGTAGTTGGGCAGCCCCAGCATTTT	CASSLDSRVVGQPQHF
TRBV7-2	TRBD1	TRBJ2-2	-	TGTGCCAGCAGCTCTCGACAGGGGGCAGGGACCGGGGAGCTGTTTTTT	CASSSRQGAGTGELFF
TRBV7-9	-	TRBJ2-3	-	TGTGCCAGCAGCTTAGCTATCACTCTCTGGGGCACAGATACGCAGTATTTT	CASSLAITLWGTDTQYF
TRBV5-1	-	TRBJ1-1	-	TGCGCCAGCAGCTCCCGGGGTGGGTCGGACACTGAAGCTTTCTTT	CASSSRGGSDTEAFF
TRBV20-1	TRBD2	TRBJ2-1	few	TGCAGTGCCTATCGGACTAGCGGGAGTTCAGGTTACAATGAGCAGTTCTTC	CSAYRTSGSSGYNEQFF
TRBV29-1	-	TRBJ1-1	many	TGCAGCGTTGAGGTGGGACTGGGCACTGAAGCTTTCTTT	CSVEVGLGTEAFF
TRBV7-9	-	TRBJ2-3	-	TGTGCCAGCAGCTTAGCGGACATCCGGCCAGATACGCAGTATTTT	CASSLADIRPDTQYF
TRBV5-5	-	TRBJ1-1	-	TGTGCCAGCAGCTTGGAGGCAGAAGATTACACTGAAGCTTTCTTT	CASSLEAEDYTEAFF
TRBV6-6	TRBD2	TRBJ2-2	-	TGTGCCAGCAGTTACTCGGGACCTAGCGGGGGAAACACCGGGGAGCTGTTTTTT	CASSYSGPSGGNTGELFF
TRBV14	-	TRBJ1-2	few	TGTGCCAGCAGCCAAGTCTACCAGGGAAACTATGGCTACACCTTC	CASSQVYQGNYGYTF
TRBV20-1	TRBD1	TRBJ2-3	few	TGCAGTGCTAGGAAGGGGACAGCTAGCACAGATACGCAGTATTTT	CSARKGTASTDTQYF
TRBV11-2	TRBD2	TRBJ2-7	-	TGTGCCAGCAGCTTAGGGGCGGGGGGGCTGAGAGAGCAGTACTTC	CASSLGAGGLREQYF
TRBV25-1	-	TRBJ2-7	few	TGTGCCAGCAGTGCGGGGCGCTACGAGGAGCAGTACTTC	CASSAGRYEEQYF
TRBV7-9	-	TRBJ2-7	-	TGTGCCAGCAGCTTAGCCCCCACGACCAAGACCTACGAGCAGTACTTC	CASSLAPTTKTYEQYF